This T cell receptor beta chain was sequenced in a study of blood T cell repertoires in COVID-19. Study summary: The analysed material was cDNA or gDNA that came from T cells, B-cell-depleted T cells, or PBMCs.

Trimming removed 4 bases at V and 4 bases at J, with 12 bases between. There are 14 residues in the CDR3. The germline V gene encodes CDR1 SGHDT and CDR2 YYEEEE. Cohorts were based on clinical histories the participants reported. Two negative PCRs, clearance, or symptom resolution had been documented for recovered Cohort 3 donors. In the authors' methods: Amplification from reference gene primers served as the basis for estimated nucleated cell counts. Produced via immunoSEQ multiplex PCR; TCRdb's table is partial and in-frame only. That table is the source of V, J and clone size, and D and trimming were worked out from the DNA. Of a few hundred thousand clones in the sample, around nine tenths are singletons; the top ten hold around 10%. This clone was seen just once.

The rearrangement uses TRBV5-6 and TRBJ1-3, with D hard to call. Source material: PBMCs or T cells enriched from blood (not recorded which). The sequence came from a woman between 45 and 60 years old who had recovered from COVID-19. The CDR3: CASSLTPSGNTIYF. In DNA, the CDR3 is TGTGCCAGCAGCCTGACTCCGTCGGGAAACACCATATATTTT.